The table lists the clone carrying this T cell receptor (beta chain) with a few counts. The target antigen is unknown. This entry comes from a study of T cell repertoires in cytomegalovirus infection. Across the study: Recently identified HLA-C-restricted CMV epitopes were used, and well-studied HLA-B-restricted CMV epitopes were used as well. Indications of both CMV infection and matching HLA type were provided by public TCR beta signatures. Study-wide results and limits: HLA-C-restricted CMV-specific TCR beta clonotypes were dominant in the ex vivo response.

The CDR3 covers 15 residues. Trimming took off 5 bases at V and 0 bases at J, with 11 bases between the two ends. TCRdb reanalysed the reads using MiXCR and keeps one entry per CDR3 protein. The repertoire holds fewer than 650,000 distinct CDR3 sequences, under 45% seen once, with 48% in the top ten. The receptor was derived from a human donor in good health (CMV status not recorded). Some clones in this sample may be carry-over from other donors' samples. The V and J genes are TRBV12-3 or TRBV12-4 and TRBJ1-5; weak D call: TRBD1 (6 bases). The sample was cultured PBMCs, taken from culture after CMV antigen stimulation. CDR3 DNA sequence: TGTGCCAGCAGTCTGGACAGATATAGCAATCAGCCCCAGCATTTT. Amino acids: CASSLDRYSNQPQHF.